The 3 T cell receptor beta chains reported below all come from one sample, sequenced in a study of response to subunit inactivated influenza vaccine. TCRdb processed the RT-PCR reads anew with MiXCR; each CDR3 protein has one entry. In the table there are about 190,000 distinct CDR3 sequences, 14% of which are singletons. The starting material was CD8+ T cells sorted from PBMCs, obtained more than 4 days after vaccination. These receptors came from a man aged 50-60 years who received an inactivated influenza vaccine.

This chain links TRBV5-1 with TRBJ2-3; D not certain. CDR3 size: 12 residues. Trimming removed 2 bases from V and 0 bases from J, with 1 base in between. Germline V gene sequence: CDR1 SGHRS, CDR2 YFSETQ. The CDR3 here is CASSFSTDTQYF. The CDR3 DNA reads TGCGCCAGCAGCTTTAGCACAGATACGCAGTATTTT.

This clonotype was detected a few times. This chain connects TRBV28 to TRBJ2-2; 10 bases fit TRBD2. The J segment lost 6 bases and the V segment lost 6 bases, leaving 10 bases of the junction unmatched. The CDR3 consists of 16 residues. Germline CDR1 MDHEN, CDR2 SYDVKM. In DNA form, the CDR3 reads TGTGCCAGCAGCTACCTAGCGGGAGTTTTATCCGGGGAGCTGTTTTTT. Amino acids: CASSYLAGVLSGELFF.

This clonotype was picked up a small number of times. The genes are TRBV5-1 and TRBJ2-2; 8 nucleotides match TRBD2. Per germline, CDR1 SGHRS and CDR2 YFSETQ. V lost 2 bases and J lost 0; bases outside the gene matches: 6. CDR3 length equals 17 residues. The CDR3 here is CASSFPSGSPNTGELFF. CDR3 DNA: TGCGCCAGCAGCTTTCCTAGCGGGTCCCCGAACACCGGGGAGCTGTTTTTT.